The clone carrying this T cell receptor (beta chain) was seen a few times. These data come from a study of T cell responses to AZD1222 COVID-19 vaccine. The germline gives CDR1 MGHDK, CDR2 SYGVNS. V lost 5 bases to trimming and J lost 6 bases, with 13 bases between them. CDR3 length equals 13 residues. Data came from immunoSEQ multiplex PCR; TCRdb stores just in-frame clones and leaves some out. The profile shows 150,000 to 250,000 clones, 91% of them singletons. The sequencing used peripheral blood, collected 28 days after the second AZD1222 dose. This clonotype was sampled from an adult who received the AZD1222 COVID-19 vaccine. The rearrangement uses TRBV25-1 and TRBJ1-1, with unresolved D. For the CDR3, the DNA is TGTGCCAGCAGTACCCCGGGTATTGCTGAAGCTTTCTTT. Translated, it gives CASSTPGIAEAFF. The full variable domain, its missing parts supplied by reference TRBV25-1 and TRBJ1-1, is EADIYQTPRYLVIGTGKKITLECSQTMGHDKMYWYQQDPGMELHLIHYSYGVNSTEKGDLSSESTVSRIRTEHFPLTLESARPSHTSQYLCASSTPGIAEAFFGQGTRLTVV.